This is a list of T cell receptor beta chains from one sample in a study of shared clonotypes between healthy human individuals. Using immunoSEQ multiplex PCR, the repertoire was profiled, and TCRdb retains in-frame clones only, with some absent. The profile shows under 750,000 clones, roughly 72% of them singletons. Source material: memory CD4+ T cells sorted from blood. The source is a woman in her twenties or thirties in good health. The CDR3 runs from the conserved cysteine through the conserved F or W. The D gene is left open where the match is weak. Not every row has a clone size; where given, it reads once, few, many or a size class.

d_call	clone_size	v_call	j_call	cdr3_nt	cdr3_aa
TRBD2	many	TRBV30	TRBJ2-1	TGTGCCTGGACCCTTCCGCTAGCGGGAGGGCTTGAGCAGTTCTTC	CAWTLPLAGGLEQFF
TRBD1	.	TRBV27	TRBJ1-4	TGTGCCAGCAGTCGGGGACAGGGGAATGAAAAACTGTTTTTT	CASSRGQGNEKLFF
.	.	TRBV7-7	TRBJ2-1	TGTGCCAGCAGCTTAGGTCAATTCAGTGAGCAGTTCTTC	CASSLGQFSEQFF
TRBD2	.	TRBV2	TRBJ2-7	TGTGCCAACTCAAGGACTAGCGGAAGCTACGAGCAGTACTTC	CANSRTSGSYEQYF
TRBD1	.	TRBV2	TRBJ2-5	TGTGCCAGCAGGGGACAGGGGGCCCCCCAAGAGACCCAGTACTTC	CASRGQGAPQETQYF
TRBD1	.	TRBV7-9	TRBJ1-2	TGTGCCAGCACCCGGGGGACAGACTATGGCTACACCTTC	CASTRGTDYGYTF
.	.	TRBV2	TRBJ1-5	TGTGCCAGCAGCCAGCAGGTGGCGAAGAATCAGCCCCAGCATTTT	CASSQQVAKNQPQHF
.	few	TRBV7-8	TRBJ1-1	TGTGCCAGCAGCTTAAACAGGGACACTGAAGCTTTCTTT	CASSLNRDTEAFF
.	.	TRBV5-8	TRBJ2-1	TGTGCCAGCAGCTCCTGGAGTGAGCAGTTCTTC	CASSSWSEQFF
.	.	TRBV6-1	TRBJ2-1	TGTGCCAGCAGGGCTAATTTTCCGGATGAGCAGTTCTTC	CASRANFPDEQFF
.	.	TRBV7-7	TRBJ2-3	TGTGCCAGCAGCTTAGCGGGCGAAGATACGCAGTATTTT	CASSLAGEDTQYF
TRBD2	.	TRBV30	TRBJ2-5	TGTGCCTGGAAAAAAGCGGGGCAAGAGACCCAGTACTTC	CAWKKAGQETQYF
.	.	TRBV18	TRBJ1-5	TGTGCCAGCTCATCGGGTCGGGGAAATCAGCCCCAGCATTTT	CASSSGRGNQPQHF
TRBD2	.	TRBV5-1	TRBJ2-7	TGCGCCAGCAGCGGCTCCGGGACTAGTCTATACGAGCAGTACTTC	CASSGSGTSLYEQYF
.	.	TRBV5-1	TRBJ2-2	TGCGCCAGCTCGGTGGGGGACCCATCCGGGGAGCTGTTTTTT	CASSVGDPSGELFF
.	once	TRBV18	TRBJ1-2	TGTGCCAGCTCTCCCAACGGGGGGAACTATGGCTACACCTTC	CASSPNGGNYGYTF
.	.	TRBV5-1	TRBJ2-7	TGCGCCAGCAGCCCCCTTTCCGATGGCGAGCAGTACTTC	CASSPLSDGEQYF
.	.	TRBV5-6	TRBJ2-5	TGTGCCAGCAGATTACAGGGAATGGGGGAGACCCAGTACTTC	CASRLQGMGETQYF
TRBD2	.	TRBV6-4	TRBJ2-3	TGTGCCAGCAGTGACCACTACGGGACTAGCGGGACCACAGATACGCAGTATTTT	CASSDHYGTSGTTDTQYF
.	.	TRBV5-4	TRBJ2-5	TGTGCCAGCAGCTCCGGGACCGAAGAGACCCAGTACTTC	CASSSGTEETQYF
TRBD1	once	TRBV30	TRBJ1-5	TGTGCCTGGAGTGTAGGGGCAGGGGGCCGCAATCAGCCCCAGCATTTT	CAWSVGAGGRNQPQHF
TRBD1	.	TRBV5-1	TRBJ1-1	TGCGCCAGCAGCGGCGGACAGGGGAACACTGAAGCTTTCTTT	CASSGGQGNTEAFF
TRBD1	.	TRBV4-2	TRBJ2-3	TGTGCCAGCAGCGAGACAGGGAGTAACACAGATACGCAGTATTTT	CASSETGSNTDTQYF
.	.	TRBV10-2	TRBJ2-7	TGCGCCAGCCAAATTCGACACACGACTAGCTCCTACGAGCAGTACTTC	CASQIRHTTSSYEQYF
.	few	TRBV4-1	TRBJ1-1	TGCGCCAGCAGCCAACCTGGCGGGACGAACACTGAAGCTTTCTTT	CASSQPGGTNTEAFF
TRBD1	.	TRBV5-1	TRBJ1-3	TGCGCCAGCAGCTCGGGGACAGACTCTGGAAACACCATATATTTT	CASSSGTDSGNTIYF
TRBD1	once	TRBV28	TRBJ2-7	TGTGCCAGCAGTAACTCTTGGACAGGGGAAACCTACGAGCAGTACTTC	CASSNSWTGETYEQYF
.	.	TRBV29-1	TRBJ2-7	TGCAGCGTTGAAGATCTTTCGGACGGCGGAAGCGAGCAGTACTTC	CSVEDLSDGGSEQYF
.	few	TRBV5-1	TRBJ1-1	TGCGCCAGCAGGTTTGGGGTGAACACTGAAGCTTTCTTT	CASRFGVNTEAFF
.	.	TRBV29-1	TRBJ2-5	TGCAGCGTTGTCCCGGGTAGAGGGGAGACCCAGTACTTC	CSVVPGRGETQYF
.	many	TRBV19	TRBJ1-2	TGTGCCAGTAGTATAGGGGGACGACGGGTCCGCTACACCTTC	CASSIGGRRVRYTF
.	.	TRBV5-4	TRBJ1-2	TGTGCCAGCAGCTTGAATGGGGGTAACTATGGCTACACCTTC	CASSLNGGNYGYTF
.	.	TRBV5-1	TRBJ2-2	TGCGCCAGCAGGCCGGACAAAGTGAACACCGGGGAGCTGTTTTTT	CASRPDKVNTGELFF
.	few	TRBV2	TRBJ2-3	TGTGCCAGCAGTGAATTGGCCATCACATTTGATACGCAGTATTTT	CASSELAITFDTQYF
.	.	TRBV29-1	TRBJ2-3	TGCAGCGTTGGAACAGATACGCAGTATTTT	CSVGTDTQYF
.	.	TRBV5-1	TRBJ1-4	TGCGCCAGCAGCACCTCAGGGGCCTGGACTAATGAAAAACTGTTTTTT	CASSTSGAWTNEKLFF
TRBD1	.	TRBV18	TRBJ2-1	TGTGCCAGCTCCGCACTGGCGGGACAGGGGCGCAATGAGCAGTTCTTC	CASSALAGQGRNEQFF
.	.	TRBV28	TRBJ1-1	TGTGCCAGCAGACCCGCGAAACAGGGATACACTGAAGCTTTCTTT	CASRPAKQGYTEAFF
.	once	TRBV29-1	TRBJ2-7	TGCAGCGTTGGGGATCAGGGGTACGAGCAGTACTTC	CSVGDQGYEQYF
TRBD1	.	TRBV11-2	TRBJ2-7	TGTGCCAGCAGTACTACAGGGGGTATCTCCTACGAGCAGTACTTC	CASSTTGGISYEQYF
.	.	TRBV2	TRBJ2-7	TGTGCCAGCAGTGAGCAGCGGAACTACGAGCAGTACTTC	CASSEQRNYEQYF
.	.	TRBV5-1	TRBJ2-7	TGCGCCAGCAGCGGAACCCAGGTGACCTACGAGCAGTACTTC	CASSGTQVTYEQYF
.	many	TRBV27	TRBJ2-7	TGTGCCAGCAGTCAACAGGGAGCCCTCTACGAGCAGTACTTC	CASSQQGALYEQYF
TRBD2	many	TRBV25-1	TRBJ2-7	TGTGCCAGCAGTGAGCCGGGACTAGCGGGACTAAACTTC	CASSEPGLAGLNF
TRBD1	.	TRBV11-2	TRBJ1-2	TGTGCCAGCAGCTTAGTCGGCGGACAGGGGGCGGGTGGCTACACCTTC	CASSLVGGQGAGGYTF
.	.	TRBV7-9	TRBJ1-1	TGTGCCAGCAGCCACCCGGACAGTTACACTGAAGCTTTCTTT	CASSHPDSYTEAFF
TRBD1	.	TRBV6-1	TRBJ2-7	TGTGCCAGCAGTGGATCCGGGACAGGGGCTCGGCACGAGCAGTACTTC	CASSGSGTGARHEQYF
.	.	TRBV15	TRBJ2-7	TGTGCCACCAGCATCGATAGGAACGAGCAGTACTTC	CATSIDRNEQYF
.	.	TRBV7-9	TRBJ2-7	TGTGCCAGCAGCTTAGTGAACTACGAGCAGTACTTC	CASSLVNYEQYF
.	.	TRBV9	TRBJ2-5	TGTGCCAGCAGCCCCTCCGCCAGGTCCTCAGAGACCCAGTACTTC	CASSPSARSSETQYF
TRBD2	.	TRBV4-2	TRBJ2-1	TGTGCCAGCAGCCAAGCCCCGCGGGGGGGCGGGAGACAAAGTGAGCAGTTCTTC	CASSQAPRGGGRQSEQFF
.	.	TRBV19	TRBJ2-2	TGTGCCAGTAGTGAGCACGGGGATGGTTCCGGGGAGCTGTTTTTT	CASSEHGDGSGELFF
.	.	TRBV15	TRBJ1-1	TGTGCCACCAGCCTCACTTTGGGGACGCACACTGAAGCTTTCTTT	CATSLTLGTHTEAFF
.	.	TRBV4-1	TRBJ2-3	TGCGCCAGCAGCCAAGTAGCAGGGACCACAGATACGCAGTATTTT	CASSQVAGTTDTQYF